This T cell receptor (beta chain) was profiled in a study of blood T cells in healthy people across ages (dated by TCRdb to 2013 to 2016). For the wider study: In model experiments, roughly one uniquely barcoded TCR beta cDNA molecule per two T cells was captured by template switching. Age-related changes in TCR beta repertoire diversity were measured in the study by deep sequencing normalized with unique cDNA molecular identifiers. Four age groups were formed from the donors: young (average about 16 years), middle-aged (approximately 39), aged (under 70) and long-lived (more than 75). To avoid experimental bias, donors of different ages were distributed randomly across sequencing lanes. Using the same blood draw, the study looked at two additional independent replicas of 1 million unique cDNA reads for two donors, one aged 18 to 30 and the other aged 80 or older.

The library was built by means of 5' RACE. Sequencing used an Illumina HiSeq 2500. A second PCR of about 7 to 12 cycles was run with a J-beta primer mix and a sample-barcoded 5' primer. Each TCR beta cDNA molecule received a unique molecular identifier from a template-switch 5' adaptor carrying 12 random nucleotides. At least 3 million CDR3-containing paired-end reads were obtained from each sample. All of the RNA was converted into first-strand cDNA using the Mint cDNA synthesis kit, with a TRBC-specific oligonucleotide serving as the primer. After uracil-DNA glycosylase treatment, a first 18-cycle PCR used universal primers M1SS and BC2_uni_R on all cDNA. In the source study's methods: For normalization, 1 million high-quality reads were randomly selected from each sample, with every read carrying a distinct molecular identifier. Reads sharing molecular identifiers were discarded rather than binned into consensus sequences. MiTCR, with a Q25 quality threshold and the strictest error-elimination algorithm, was used for CDR3 identification, clonotype clustering and error correction. Lower-bound total TCR beta diversity was estimated with a nonparametric unseen species model using Euler transformation. TCRdb took the public reads, trimmed them with fastp at Q25, ran MiXCR for clone calling and kept in-frame beta chains. Under each unique CDR3 protein, matching rows form one entry showing the most common genes and DNA. The authors' filters were not applied to this entry. The sample table contains 780,000 or so distinct CDR3 sequences; only one count was recorded for more than 50% of them. Of the sample, around 25% is held by the ten largest clones.

With respect to this clonotype: Its antigen remains unidentified. No clone much larger than this one lies a single base away; base qualities are absent.

Study-level results and caveats: Compared with the aged group, the long-lived group had more naive CD4+ T cells, fewer expanded clones and increased TCR diversity, a pattern suggesting age selection. Total diversity estimates from one million sequenced T cells were considered lower bounds and underestimates. Observed TCR beta diversity correlated strongly with the percentage of naive T cells measured by flow cytometry. As age increased, observed TCR beta diversity per million T cells dropped in a roughly linear way, and a significant reduction was already evident by age 40. Since profiling was done on bulk unsorted PBMCs, naive and antigen-experienced compartments could not be conclusively compared. Donor CMV infection status was unknown, potentially confounding age-related changes in expanded clonotypes.

The 39 donors, aged about 6 to 100 years, were systemically healthy Caucasian individuals from Russia. Each donor gave roughly 9 milliliters of peripheral blood, drawn into EDTA-treated Vacutainer tubes. Ficoll-Paque density-gradient centrifugation was used to isolate PBMCs, with at least 6 million obtained per sample. Trizol reagent was used to extract total RNA from PBMCs, with at least 6 micrograms per sample. For every donor, flow cytometry on a PBMC aliquot measured the percentage of naive CD45RAhigh/CD27high T cells. The CDR3 runs 14 residues from the cysteine to the phenylalanine. CDR3 DNA only is kept here, 42 bases in frame from base 1. Reading the germline V gene gives CDR1 SGDLS and CDR2 YYNGEE. Ends trimmed: V by 0 bases, J by 8 bases; bases unmatched to a gene: 4.

This clonotype was obtained from a man aged 35-49 years in good health. The chain links TRBV9 with TRBJ2-3; 9 junctional bases match TRBD2. The specimen sequenced was blood. The nucleotides are TGTGCCAGCAGCGTAGCCGCGGGAGGGGGTACGCAGTATTTT. Its protein is CASSVAAGGGTQYF.